This T cell receptor (beta chain) came from a study of blood T cell repertoires in COVID-19. Across the study: The United States, Italy and Spain were the sources of the acute and convalescent COVID-19 samples.

Produced via immunoSEQ multiplex PCR; TCRdb's table is partial and in-frame only. The table includes under 200,000 clones, approximately 89% detected once. Between the trimmed V and J ends, which lost 1 base and 6 bases, there was a span of 12 bases. The germline V gene has CDR1 SGHNT and CDR2 YYREEE (reference sequence). CDR3 length: 14 amino acids. The clonotype comes from a woman younger than 30 who had recovered from COVID-19. Sequencing was carried out using PBMCs or T cells enriched from blood (not recorded which). The V and J genes are TRBV5-4 and TRBJ2-3; a weak D match, TRBD1 (5 bases). In DNA, the CDR3 is TGTGCCAGCAGCTTGAAAGGGGTAGGGGATACGCAGTATTTT. As protein: CASSLKGVGDTQYF.